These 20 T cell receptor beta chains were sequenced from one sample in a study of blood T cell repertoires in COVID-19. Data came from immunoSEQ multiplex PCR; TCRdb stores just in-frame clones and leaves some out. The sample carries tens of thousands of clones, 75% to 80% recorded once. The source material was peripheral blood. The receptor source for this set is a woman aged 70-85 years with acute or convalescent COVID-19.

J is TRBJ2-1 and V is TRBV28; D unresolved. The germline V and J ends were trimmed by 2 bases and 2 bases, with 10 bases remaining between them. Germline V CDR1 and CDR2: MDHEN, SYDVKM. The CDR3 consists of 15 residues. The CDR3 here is CASSLVSRPYNEQFF. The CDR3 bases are TGTGCCAGCAGTTTAGTTAGCCGTCCCTACAATGAGCAGTTCTTC. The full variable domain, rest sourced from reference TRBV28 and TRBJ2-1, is DVKVTQSSRYLVKRTGEKVFLECVQDMDHENMFWYRQDPGLGLRLIYFSYDVKMKEKGDIPEGYSVSREKKERFSLILESASTNQTSMYLCASSLVSRPYNEQFFGPGTRLTVL.

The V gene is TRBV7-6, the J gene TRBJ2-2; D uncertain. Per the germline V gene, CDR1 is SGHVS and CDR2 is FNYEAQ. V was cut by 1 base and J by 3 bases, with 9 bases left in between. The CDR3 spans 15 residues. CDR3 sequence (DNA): TGTGCCAGCAGCTTAGGTGGGCTGTACACCGGGGAGCTGTTTTTT. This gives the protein CASSLGGLYTGELFF.

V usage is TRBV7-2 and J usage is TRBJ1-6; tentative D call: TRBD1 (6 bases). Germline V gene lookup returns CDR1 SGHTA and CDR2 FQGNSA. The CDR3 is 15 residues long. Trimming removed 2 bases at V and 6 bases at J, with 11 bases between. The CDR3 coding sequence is TGTGCCAGCAGCTTACAGGGGTACAGTAATTCACCCCTCCACTTT. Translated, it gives CASSLQGYSNSPLHF.

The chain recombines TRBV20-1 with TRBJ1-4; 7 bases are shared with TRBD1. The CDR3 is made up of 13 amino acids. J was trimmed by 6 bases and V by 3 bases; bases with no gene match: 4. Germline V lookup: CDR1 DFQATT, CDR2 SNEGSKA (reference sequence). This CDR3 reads CSASLGGDEKLFF. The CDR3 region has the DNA TGCAGTGCTAGTTTAGGGGGCGATGAAAAACTGTTTTTT.

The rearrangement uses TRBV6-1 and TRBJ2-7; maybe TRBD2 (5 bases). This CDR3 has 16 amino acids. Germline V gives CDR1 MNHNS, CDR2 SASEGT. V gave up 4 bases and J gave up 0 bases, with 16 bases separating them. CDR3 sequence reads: CASSARVLLSSYEQYF. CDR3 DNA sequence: TGTGCCAGCAGTGCGCGGGTCCTCCTTAGCTCCTACGAGCAGTACTTC.

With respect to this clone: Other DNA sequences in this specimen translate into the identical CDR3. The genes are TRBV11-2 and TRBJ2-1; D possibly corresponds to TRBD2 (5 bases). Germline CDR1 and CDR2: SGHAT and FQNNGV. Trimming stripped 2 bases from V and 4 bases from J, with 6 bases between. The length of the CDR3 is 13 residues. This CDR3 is CASSLTGYNEQFF. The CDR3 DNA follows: TGTGCCAGCAGCTTAACGGGGTACAATGAGCAGTTCTTC.

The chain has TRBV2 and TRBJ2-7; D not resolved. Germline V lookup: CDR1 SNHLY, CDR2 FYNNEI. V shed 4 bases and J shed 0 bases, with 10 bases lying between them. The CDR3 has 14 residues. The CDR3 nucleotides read TGTGCCAGCAGTGCCTTGAGAAGCTCCTACGAGCAGTACTTC. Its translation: CASSALRSSYEQYF.

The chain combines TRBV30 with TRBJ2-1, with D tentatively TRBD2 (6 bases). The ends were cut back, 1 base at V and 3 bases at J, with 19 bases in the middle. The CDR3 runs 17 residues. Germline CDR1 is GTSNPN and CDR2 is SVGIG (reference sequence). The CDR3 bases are TGTGCCTGGAGTGGGGGGAGGCTAGCCGATAACTACAATGAGCAGTTCTTC. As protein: CAWSGGRLADNYNEQFF. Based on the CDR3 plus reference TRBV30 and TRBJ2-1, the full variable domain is SQTIHQWPATLVQPVGSPLSLECTVEGTSNPNLYWYRQAAGRGLQLLFYSVGIGQISSEVPQNLSASRPQDRQFILSSKKLLLSDSGFYLCAWSGGRLADNYNEQFFGPGTRLTVL.

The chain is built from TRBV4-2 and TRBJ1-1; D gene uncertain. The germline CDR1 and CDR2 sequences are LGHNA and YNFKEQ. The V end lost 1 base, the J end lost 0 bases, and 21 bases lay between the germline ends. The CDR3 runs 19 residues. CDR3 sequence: CASSQVFPEFEVMNTEAFF. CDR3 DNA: TGTGCCAGCAGCCAAGTGTTCCCAGAATTTGAGGTTATGAACACTGAAGCTTTCTTT.

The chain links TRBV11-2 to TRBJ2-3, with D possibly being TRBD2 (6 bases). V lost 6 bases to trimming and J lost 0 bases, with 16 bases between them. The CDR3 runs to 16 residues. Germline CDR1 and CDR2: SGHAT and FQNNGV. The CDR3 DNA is TGTGCCAGCAGAATTAACAGCGGGCCTAGCACAGATACGCAGTATTTT. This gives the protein CASRINSGPSTDTQYF.

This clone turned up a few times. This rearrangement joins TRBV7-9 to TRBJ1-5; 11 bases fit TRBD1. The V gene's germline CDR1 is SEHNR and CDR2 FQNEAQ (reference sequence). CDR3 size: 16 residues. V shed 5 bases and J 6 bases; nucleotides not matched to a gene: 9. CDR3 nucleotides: TGTGCCAGCAGCACCGGACAGGGGGCGCGAAGTCAGCCCCAGCATTTT. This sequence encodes CASSTGQGARSQPQHF.

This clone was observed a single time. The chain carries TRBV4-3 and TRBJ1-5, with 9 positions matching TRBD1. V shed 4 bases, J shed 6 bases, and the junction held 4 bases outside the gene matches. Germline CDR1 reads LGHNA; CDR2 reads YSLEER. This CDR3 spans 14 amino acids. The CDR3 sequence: CASSPGQGGQPQHF. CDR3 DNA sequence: TGCGCCAGCAGCCCGGGACAGGGAGGTCAGCCCCAGCATTTT.

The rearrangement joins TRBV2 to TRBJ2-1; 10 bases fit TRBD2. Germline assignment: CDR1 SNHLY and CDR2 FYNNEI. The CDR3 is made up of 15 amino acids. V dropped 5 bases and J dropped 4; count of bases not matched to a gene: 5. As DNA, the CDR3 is TGTGCCAGCAGTTCTAGCGGGGGCCATTACAATGAGCAGTTCTTC. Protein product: CASSSSGGHYNEQFF.

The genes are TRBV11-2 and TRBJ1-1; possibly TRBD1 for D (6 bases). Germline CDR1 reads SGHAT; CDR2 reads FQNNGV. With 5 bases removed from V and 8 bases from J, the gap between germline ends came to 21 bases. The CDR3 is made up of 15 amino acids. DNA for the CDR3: TGTGCCAGCAGCGCAACAATGGTAGGGGGACGGGAAGCTTTCTTT. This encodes CASSATMVGGREAFF.

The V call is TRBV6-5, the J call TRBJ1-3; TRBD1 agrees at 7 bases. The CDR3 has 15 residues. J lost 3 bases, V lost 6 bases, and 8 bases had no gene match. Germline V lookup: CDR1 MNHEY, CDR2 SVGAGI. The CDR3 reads CASRASDRVGNTIYF. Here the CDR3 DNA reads TGTGCCAGCAGAGCCTCCGACAGGGTTGGAAACACCATATATTTT.

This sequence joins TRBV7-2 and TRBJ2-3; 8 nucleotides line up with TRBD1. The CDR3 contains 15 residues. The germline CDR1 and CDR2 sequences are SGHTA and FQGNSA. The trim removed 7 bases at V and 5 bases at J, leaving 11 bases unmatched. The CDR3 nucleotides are TGTGCCAGCAATGTTGTCAGGGGGCAAGGAGATACGCAGTATTTT. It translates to CASNVVRGQGDTQYF.

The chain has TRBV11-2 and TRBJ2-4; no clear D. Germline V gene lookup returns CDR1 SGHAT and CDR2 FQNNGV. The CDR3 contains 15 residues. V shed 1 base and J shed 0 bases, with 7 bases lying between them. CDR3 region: CASSLGPQAKNIQYF. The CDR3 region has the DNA TGTGCCAGCAGCTTAGGTCCCCAAGCCAAAAACATTCAGTACTTC.

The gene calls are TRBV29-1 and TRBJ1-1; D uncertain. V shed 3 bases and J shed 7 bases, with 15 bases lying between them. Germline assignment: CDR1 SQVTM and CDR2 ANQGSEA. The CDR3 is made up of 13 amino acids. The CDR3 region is CSVDSRNGLEAFF. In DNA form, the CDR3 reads TGCAGCGTTGATTCTAGGAACGGCCTTGAAGCTTTCTTT.

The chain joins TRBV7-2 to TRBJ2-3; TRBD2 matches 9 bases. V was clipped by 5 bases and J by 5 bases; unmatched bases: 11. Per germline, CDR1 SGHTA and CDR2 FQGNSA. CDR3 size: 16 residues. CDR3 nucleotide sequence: TGTGCCAGCAGCGGTGAGGCGGGGGGGCCGCTAGATACGCAGTATTTT. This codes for CASSGEAGGPLDTQYF.

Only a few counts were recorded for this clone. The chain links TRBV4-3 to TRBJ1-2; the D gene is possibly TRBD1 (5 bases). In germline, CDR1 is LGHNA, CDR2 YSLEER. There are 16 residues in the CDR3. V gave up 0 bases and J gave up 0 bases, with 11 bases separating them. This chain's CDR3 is CASSQETVFSNYGYTF. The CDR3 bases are TGCGCCAGCAGCCAAGAGACAGTTTTCTCTAACTATGGCTACACCTTC.